The clone carrying this T cell receptor (beta chain) was seen more than once but under ten times. Antigen unknown. The sample belongs to a study of T-cell memory formation after mild COVID-19. Background on the study: TCR clusters showed largely donor specificity.

With V trimmed by 6 bases and J by 0 bases, 5 bases remained unmatched. The CDR3 extends over 15 amino acids. The germline V gene has CDR1 MGHRA and CDR2 YSYEKL. TCRdb independently ran MiXCR on the 5' RACE reads; one entry per CDR3 protein. The sample carries 90,000 to 120,000 distinct CDR3 sequences, approximately 14% recorded once. Study-level findings and limits: Nothing showed for sure that second-wave clones peaking on day 37 were SARS-CoV-2 specific.

The TCR was taken from a man between 18 and 35 years old who had mild COVID-19 (a few samples of this study predate the infection). Cell type and time point are not known. The V and J genes are TRBV4-1 and TRBJ2-1, with 7 bases lining up with TRBD2. Sequencing was carried out using PBMCs or a T cell subset sorted from them (not recorded which). CDR3 in DNA: TGCGCCAGCAGTGGCGGGGGTAGCTCCTACAATGAGCAGTTCTTC. As protein: CASSGGGSSYNEQFF.